This entry features one T cell receptor beta chain sequence. The CDR3 runs 13 residues. Germline V lookup: CDR1 SGHNT, CDR2 YYREEE (reference sequence). V shed 4 bases and J shed 3 bases, with 10 bases lying between them. The data derive from a study of blood T cell repertoires in COVID-19. Study at large: Donors in the United States, Italy and Spain gave samples during acute or convalescent COVID-19. T cells, B-cell-depleted T cells, or PBMCs supplied cDNA or gDNA.

In the authors' workflow: From reference gene primer amplification, estimates of nucleated cell counts were derived. Sequenced by immunoSEQ multiplex PCR; TCRdb stores in-frame clones only, minus some. The V and J calls and the clone size are those of that table, but D and trimming were determined from the DNA. This table holds under 30,000 clones, approximately 92% found once. The specimen was peripheral blood. V gene TRBV5-4 combines with J gene TRBJ1-1; tentatively, D is TRBD1 (6 bases). The sequence was collected from a man at least 80 years old with acute or convalescent COVID-19. The CDR3 sequence is CASSPTGYTEAFF. DNA for the CDR3: TGTGCCAGCAGCCCGACAGGCTACACTGAAGCTTTCTTT.